These T cell receptor beta chains were read from a single sample in a study of blood T cell repertoires in COVID-19. The assay was immunoSEQ multiplex PCR, and TCRdb's table has in-frame clones only and misses some. The table has roughly 190,000 clones, around 82% seen once. Sequencing was done on a sample of PBMCs or T cells enriched from blood (not recorded which). These receptors were collected from a woman aged 55-75 years with acute COVID-19. Both conserved end residues are part of each CDR3. A D gene is named only where the DNA matches it firmly. Expanded clones are given a class, and other clones once, few, many or no size at all.

d_call | j_call | clone_size | v_call | cdr3_aa | cdr3_nt
- | TRBJ1-1 | - | TRBV5-1 | CASSLVPVGKGDTEAFF | TGCGCCAGCAGCTTGGTTCCGGTAGGGAAAGGGGACACTGAAGCTTTCTTT
TRBD2 | TRBJ2-3 | - | TRBV11-3 | CASSLGRGGRIDTQYF | TGTGCCAGCAGCTTAGGCCGGGGGGGCCGGATAGATACGCAGTATTTT
TRBD1 | TRBJ1-5 | - | TRBV11-2 | CASSQRQGSNQPQHF | TGTGCCAGCAGCCAAAGACAGGGTAGCAATCAGCCCCAGCATTTT
- | TRBJ2-7 | - | TRBV6-5 | CASSYSIAAEDEQYF | TGTGCCAGCAGTTACTCTATAGCGGCAGAAGACGAGCAGTACTTC
- | TRBJ2-1 | - | TRBV11-2 | CASSLERVGNEQFF | TGTGCCAGCAGCTTAGAGAGGGTTGGAAATGAGCAGTTCTTC
- | TRBJ1-1 | - | TRBV12-3/TRBV12-4 | CASSFGGFTEAFF | TGTGCCAGCAGTTTCGGGGGATTCACTGAAGCTTTCTTT
TRBD1 | TRBJ2-2 | - | TRBV30 | CAWGQGGGTGELFF | TGTGCCTGGGGACAGGGAGGTGGCACCGGGGAGCTGTTTTTT
TRBD1 | TRBJ1-2 | - | TRBV6-5 | CASSPDRGQGGYTF | TGTGCCAGCAGTCCGGACAGGGGGCAGGGTGGCTACACCTTC
- | TRBJ1-1 | - | TRBV4-2 | CASSPVRNTEAFF | TGTGCCAGCAGCCCTGTGAGGAACACTGAAGCTTTCTTT
TRBD1 | TRBJ2-3 | - | TRBV14 | CATREPGGTDTQYF | TGTGCCACCCGCGAGCCAGGGGGTACAGATACGCAGTATTTT
- | TRBJ2-2 | - | TRBV9 | CASSVDSRTGELFF | TGTGCCAGCAGCGTCGACAGCCGCACCGGGGAGCTGTTTTTT
TRBD1 | TRBJ1-1 | - | TRBV6-6 | CASSFPTGRTEAFF | TGTGCCAGCAGTTTCCCGACAGGGCGAACTGAAGCTTTCTTT
- | TRBJ2-2 | few | TRBV19 | CASSKAGNTGELFF | TGTGCCAGTAGTAAGGCGGGAAACACCGGGGAGCTGTTTTTT
- | TRBJ1-1 | - | TRBV2 | CASSEQGLGTEAFF | TGTGCCAGCAGTGAACAGGGATTGGGGACTGAAGCTTTCTTT
- | TRBJ1-2 | once | TRBV21-1 | CASSIQEGRGGYGYTF | TGTGCCAGCAGCATCCAGGAGGGGAGAGGAGGGTATGGCTACACCTTC
TRBD2 | TRBJ2-5 | - | TRBV27 | CASSFSGSLTETQYF | TGTGCCAGCAGTTTTAGCGGGAGTCTGACGGAGACCCAGTACTTC
- | TRBJ1-1 | - | TRBV5-1 | CASRAQGWGTEAFF | TGCGCCAGCAGAGCCCAGGGGTGGGGCACTGAAGCTTTCTTT
TRBD1 | TRBJ2-1 | - | TRBV5-4 | CASSLSRAGGNPSSYNEQFF | TGTGCCAGCAGCTTGTCAAGGGCAGGGGGCAACCCCAGCTCCTACAATGAGCAGTTCTTC
TRBD1 | TRBJ1-2 | - | TRBV27 | CASSSSDRGVESHYGYTF | TGTGCCAGCAGTTCTTCTGACAGGGGAGTTGAGTCCCACTATGGCTACACCTTC
- | TRBJ1-1 | - | TRBV7-2 | CASSLVGVGKYTEAFF | TGTGCCAGCAGCTTAGTCGGGGTCGGGAAATACACTGAAGCTTTCTTT
- | TRBJ1-1 | - | TRBV3-1/TRBV3-2 | CASSQGPGNTEAFF | TGTGCCAGCAGCCAAGGACCGGGGAACACTGAAGCTTTCTTT
- | TRBJ2-2 | - | TRBV5-1 | CASSLWAGADPGELFF | TGCGCCAGCAGCTTGTGGGCAGGGGCCGATCCCGGGGAGCTGTTTTTT
- | TRBJ1-5 | - | TRBV10-3 | CAISEYIDSNQPQHF | TGTGCCATCAGTGAGTACATTGATAGCAATCAGCCCCAGCATTTT
TRBD2 | TRBJ2-5 | - | TRBV18 | CASSPWTSGGVETQYF | TGTGCCAGCTCACCCTGGACTAGCGGGGGCGTGGAGACCCAGTACTTC
TRBD1 | TRBJ1-2 | few | TRBV24-1 | CATSGPGGYGYTF | TGTGCCACCAGTGGCCCAGGGGGCTATGGCTACACCTTC
- | TRBJ1-6 | - | TRBV28 | CASQSGAAENPLHF | TGTGCCAGCCAAAGTGGCGCGGCAGAAAATCCCCTCCACTTT
TRBD2 | TRBJ2-1 | - | TRBV7-9 | CASSNRGLAGYNEQFF | TGTGCCAGCAGCAACAGGGGACTAGCGGGGTACAATGAGCAGTTCTTC
TRBD2 | TRBJ2-5 | once | TRBV7-2 | CASSLVETSGGQETQYF | TGTGCCAGCAGCTTAGTAGAGACTAGCGGGGGGCAAGAGACCCAGTACTTC
TRBD2 | TRBJ2-3 | - | TRBV10-3 | CAISEDLRGNTDTQYF | TGTGCCATCAGTGAGGATTTGCGGGGGAACACAGATACGCAGTATTTT
TRBD1 | TRBJ1-2 | few | TRBV5-4 | CASSSPGGPLYGYTF | TGTGCCAGCAGCTCCCCAGGGGGCCCCCTCTATGGCTACACCTTC
- | TRBJ1-5 | - | TRBV4-3 | CASSQGLTNQPQHF | TGCGCCAGCAGCCAGGGCCTTACAAATCAGCCCCAGCATTTT
- | TRBJ1-4 | - | TRBV9 | CASSVATGATNEKLFF | TGTGCCAGCAGCGTAGCGACAGGCGCAACTAATGAAAAACTGTTTTTT
TRBD2 | TRBJ2-1 | - | TRBV19 | CASRTSGRTTYNEQFF | TGTGCCAGTAGGACTAGCGGGAGGACTACCTACAATGAGCAGTTCTTC
TRBD2 | TRBJ2-5 | - | TRBV6-2/TRBV6-3 | CASSPGGSGSKTKTQYF | TGTGCCAGCAGTCCCGGTGGTAGCGGGAGTAAGACGAAGACCCAGTACTTC
TRBD1 | TRBJ2-1 | - | TRBV6-6 | CASSSRPGQGVQGWGNEQFF | TGTGCCAGCAGCTCGAGACCGGGACAGGGAGTACAAGGTTGGGGGAATGAGCAGTTCTTC
- | TRBJ2-2 | - | TRBV27 | CASTQVLTGELFF | TGTGCCAGCACGCAGGTTCTCACCGGGGAGCTGTTTTTT
- | TRBJ1-4 | - | TRBV2 | CASSVDSREKLFF | TGTGCCAGCAGCGTGGACAGTCGCGAAAAACTGTTTTTT
- | TRBJ1-2 | - | TRBV3-1/TRBV3-2 | CASSQDFISEAHSRGYTF | TGTGCCAGCAGCCAAGATTTTATAAGTGAGGCTCATAGTAGGGGCTACACCTTC
TRBD1 | TRBJ1-5 | - | TRBV7-9 | CASSPYEGARGQPQHF | TGTGCCAGCAGCCCTTACGAGGGGGCGCGAGGGCAGCCCCAGCATTTT
- | TRBJ1-3 | - | TRBV7-6 | CASSLDTGFSGNTIYF | TGTGCCAGCAGCTTAGATACAGGTTTCTCTGGAAACACCATATATTTT
TRBD2 | TRBJ2-5 | - | TRBV3-1/TRBV3-2 | CASSCVGRAVMGEETQYF | TGTGCCAGCAGCTGTGTTGGGAGGGCGGTAATGGGTGAGGAGACCCAGTACTTC
- | TRBJ2-5 | - | TRBV2 | CASSQSDVGGETQYF | TGTGCCAGCAGTCAATCCGATGTGGGGGGAGAGACCCAGTACTTC
TRBD1 | TRBJ2-5 | - | TRBV19 | CASSSGGTGGSGETQYF | TGTGCCAGTAGTTCCGGAGGGACAGGGGGCTCCGGAGAGACCCAGTACTTC
TRBD2 | TRBJ2-7 | - | TRBV9 | CASSVVGEGSEQYF | TGTGCCAGCAGCGTAGTAGGGGAGGGGTCAGAGCAGTACTTC
- | TRBJ1-2 | - | TRBV12-3/TRBV12-4 | CASSFPGVGYTF | TGTGCCAGCAGTTTTCCGGGGGTCGGCTACACCTTC